The T cell receptor beta chain described here comes from a study of T-cell reconstitution after alpha-beta-depleted transplantation in children. This clonotype was seen a few times. The CDR3 is 17 residues long. Trimming at V came to 4 bases and at J to 7 bases, leaving 13 bases not matched to a gene. Germline CDR1 reads MGHRA; CDR2 reads YSYEKL. The TCRbeta library was prepared with unique molecular identifiers. Each CDR3 protein is one row after TCRdb ran MiXCR on the PCR reads. The repertoire has roughly 300,000 distinct CDR3 sequences, under 13% of them found once; the top ten carry about 2.3%. V usage is TRBV4-1 and J usage is TRBJ2-1; TRBD2 matches at 10 bases. Sequencing was performed on PBMCs from the stem cell graft donor, taken from the stem cell graft. This sequence originates from a human donor who donated a stem cell graft to a child with acute lymphoblastic leukemia. The CDR3 loop reads CASSPQEASGGTNEQFF. The CDR3 DNA reads as TGCGCCAGCAGCCCGCAGGAGGCTAGCGGGGGCACTAATGAGCAGTTCTTC.